This is a list of T cell receptor beta chains from one sample in a study of human T cells and chemical hapten exposure. Each CDR3 protein is one row after TCRdb ran MiXCR on the RACE reads. The sample yields over 100,000 distinct CDR3 sequences, about 11% seen once. The source was whole blood, collected in connection with sensitization to the hapten diphenylcyclopropenone (DPC). The origin of the receptors is a woman aged 45 to 65 with alopecia areata. Some clones in this sample may be carry-over from other donors' samples. Each CDR3 is given with its conserved first and last residue. A D gene is named only where the DNA matches it firmly. Clone size is shown for a subset of rows, as once, few, many or a class of expanded clone.

j_call v_call clone_size d_call cdr3_nt cdr3_aa
TRBJ1-1 TRBV4-1 NA NA TGCGCCAGCAGCCAAGATACACGGGCTGGCACTGAAGCTTTCTTT CASSQDTRAGTEAFF
TRBJ2-5 TRBV5-1 few NA TGCGCCAGCAGCTGGAACCAAGAGACCCAGTACTTC CASSWNQETQYF
TRBJ2-1 TRBV6-1 few NA TGTGCCAGCACCTTCAGTTGGAATGAGCAGTTCTTC CASTFSWNEQFF
TRBJ1-5 TRBV20-1 NA TRBD1 TGCAGTGCGTTAACAGGGGGCGGGGAATATAGCAATCAGCCCCAGCATTTT CSALTGGGEYSNQPQHF
TRBJ2-7 TRBV12-3/TRBV12-4 many NA TGTGCCAGCAGTTTTCAGTACGGCGGGTTGTACGAGCAGTACTTC CASSFQYGGLYEQYF
TRBJ1-5 TRBV6-2/TRBV6-3 few NA TGTGCCAGCAGTCACCGAGTTCAGCCCCAGCATTTT CASSHRVQPQHF
TRBJ2-1 TRBV18 NA NA TGTGCCAGCTCACGGATCTCTTGGCCCTACAATGAGCAGTTCTTC CASSRISWPYNEQFF
TRBJ1-5 TRBV29-1 many NA TGCAGCGTTGGCAGGGGCAGCAATCAGCCCCAGCATTTT CSVGRGSNQPQHF
TRBJ2-3 TRBV9 NA TRBD2 TGTGCCAGCAGCGTAGCAGCGGGAGCAGGAGATACGCAGTATTTT CASSVAAGAGDTQYF
TRBJ2-3 TRBV6-6 NA TRBD2 TGTGCCAGCAGCCGCCCAGGGAGGGCAGATACGCAGTATTTT CASSRPGRADTQYF
TRBJ2-1 TRBV7-2 NA TRBD2 TGTGCCAGCAGCTCGGGACTAATTTACAATGAGCAGTTCTTC CASSSGLIYNEQFF
TRBJ1-1 TRBV4-1 NA NA TGCGCCAGCAGCCAAGGCAGGCTGAGCACTGAAGCTTTCTTT CASSQGRLSTEAFF
TRBJ1-5 TRBV12-3/TRBV12-4 many TRBD1 TGTGCCAGCATCACAGGGGAAGGAAGCAATCAGCCCCAGCATTTT CASITGEGSNQPQHF
TRBJ2-7 TRBV2 few NA TGTGCCAGCAGGAACAGGCCCTACGAGCAGTACTTC CASRNRPYEQYF
TRBJ2-3 TRBV23-1 few NA TGCGCCAGCAGTCAATCGTTGGCTAGCGTCGAAAGCACAGATACGCAGTATTTT CASSQSLASVESTDTQYF
TRBJ2-5 TRBV12-3/TRBV12-4 few NA TGTGCCAGCAGTTTAAGGGTGGAGACCCAGTACTTC CASSLRVETQYF
TRBJ1-5 TRBV5-4 NA NA TGTGCCAGCAGTCGTGACGGTAGCAATCAGCCCCAGCATTTT CASSRDGSNQPQHF
TRBJ2-1 TRBV20-1 many NA TGCAGTGCTAGTCCTGTAGGCGAGCAGTTCTTC CSASPVGEQFF
TRBJ2-7 TRBV10-2 many NA TGCGCCAGCGGCGGAGGGTACGAGCAGTACTTC CASGGGYEQYF
TRBJ2-7 TRBV7-9 few NA TGTGCCAGCAGCTTAAGTCGCGGGACTTCACTTCGAGAGCAGTACTTC CASSLSRGTSLREQYF
TRBJ2-3 TRBV20-1 few NA TGCAGTGCTAGCACATTGCCGGGCGGGTTCGCATCAGATACGCAGTATTTT CSASTLPGGFASDTQYF
TRBJ2-7 TRBV28 NA NA TGTGCCAGCAGTTTAGGGCTAGCAGACGAGCAGTACTTC CASSLGLADEQYF
TRBJ1-1 TRBV20-1 few NA TGCAGTGCCTTAGGTTCCAGACCCAACACTGAAGCTTTCTTT CSALGSRPNTEAFF
TRBJ2-1 TRBV3-1 NA NA TGTGCCAGCAGCCAAGTTCGGCTAGCGGAGCAGTTCTTC CASSQVRLAEQFF
TRBJ2-3 TRBV6-2/TRBV6-3 NA TRBD2 TGTGCCAGCAGTTATAGTCGACTAGCGGGACCCGGAGATACGCAGTATTTT CASSYSRLAGPGDTQYF
TRBJ1-2 TRBV29-1 NA NA TGCAGCGTTGAAAATCAGGGTTCGTATGGCTACACCTTC CSVENQGSYGYTF
TRBJ1-1 TRBV20-1 many TRBD1 TGCAGTGCTAGACCCGCGGGACAGGGGGCTCAAACTGAAGCTTTCTTT CSARPAGQGAQTEAFF
TRBJ2-5 TRBV5-1 few TRBD2 TGCGCCAGCAGCTTGTCCCTAGCGGGAGGCCCACAAGAGACCCAGTACTTC CASSLSLAGGPQETQYF
TRBJ1-1 TRBV24-1 few NA TGTGCCACCAGTGAAGGGACGGGTGAAGCTTTCTTT CATSEGTGEAFF
TRBJ1-1 TRBV27 few NA TGTGCCAGCAGTTCCGGACCCACTGAAGCTTTCTTT CASSSGPTEAFF
TRBJ2-3 TRBV28 NA TRBD2 TGTGCCAGCAGTTTACCGACTAGCGGCACCACAGATACGCAGTATTTT CASSLPTSGTTDTQYF
TRBJ2-2 TRBV29-1 NA TRBD2 TGCAGCGTTGAGCTTGAGACTAGCATTACCGGCGGGGAGCTGTTTTTT CSVELETSITGGELFF
TRBJ1-5 TRBV2 many NA TGTGCCAGCAGTGAACAGGGTTTGAGCAATCAGCCCCAGCATTTT CASSEQGLSNQPQHF
TRBJ2-7 TRBV7-9 NA TRBD2 TGTGCCAGCAGCTTAGATATGAGCGGGAGGGCTTATGAGCAGTACTTC CASSLDMSGRAYEQYF
TRBJ2-7 TRBV7-8 NA NA TGTGCCAGCAGCTTAGACCCTTTCGAGCAGTACTTC CASSLDPFEQYF
TRBJ2-3 TRBV7-2 few TRBD2 TGTGCCAGCAGCCGCACCCGATTTAGCGGGAGGCACCCTAGCACAGATACGCAGTATTTT CASSRTRFSGRHPSTDTQYF
TRBJ1-2 TRBV29-1 NA NA TGCAGCGTTCATGTAGACGAAGGCTACACCTTC CSVHVDEGYTF
TRBJ2-7 TRBV6-1 NA NA TGTGCCAGCAGTGATTGGGGGAAGGGCGACGAGCAGTACTTC CASSDWGKGDEQYF
TRBJ2-4 TRBV5-1 NA TRBD1 TGCGCCAGCAGCTTGGCTAGTCGGGGCTCAGGGGGCAAAAACATTCAGTACTTC CASSLASRGSGGKNIQYF
TRBJ2-5 TRBV29-1 many TRBD1 TGCAGCGTTAGGACAGGGGGCGAGACCCAGTACTTC CSVRTGGETQYF
TRBJ1-6 TRBV7-3 NA NA TGTGCCAGCAGATTTCAGCTTTATAGTTCACCCCTCCACTTT CASRFQLYSSPLHF
TRBJ1-6 TRBV27 few NA TGTGCCAGCCTCCCCGTGCCCTATAATTCACCCCTCCACTTT CASLPVPYNSPLHF
TRBJ1-5 TRBV28 NA NA TGTGCCAGCAGTTGCCCCTCAGCTCAGCCCCAGCATTTT CASSCPSAQPQHF
TRBJ1-3 TRBV12-3/TRBV12-4 NA NA TGTGCCAGCAGTTTTCAGGGCGTGACAGTCTCTGGAAACACCATATATTTT CASSFQGVTVSGNTIYF
TRBJ2-3 TRBV6-6 NA TRBD1 TGTGCCAGCAGTTACTCGGAGAGACAGGGTACAGATACGCAGTATTTT CASSYSERQGTDTQYF
TRBJ2-3 TRBV6-1 many NA TGTGCCAGCAATGGGGGAACAAGCACAGATACGCAGTATTTT CASNGGTSTDTQYF
TRBJ2-4 TRBV30 NA NA TGTGCCTGGAGCCTCCACGGGGCCAAAAACATTCAGTACTTC CAWSLHGAKNIQYF
TRBJ2-7 TRBV6-6 few NA TGTGCCAGTTCGGGGATAGGCGCCTACGAGCAGTACTTC CASSGIGAYEQYF
TRBJ1-5 TRBV7-9 few NA TGTGCCAGCAGCTTTACGGGGTTCAATCAGCCCCAGCATTTT CASSFTGFNQPQHF
TRBJ2-7 TRBV27 few NA TGTGCCAGCAGTTTAGGGCGGGATGGGTACGAGCAGTACTTC CASSLGRDGYEQYF
TRBJ2-7 TRBV5-1 NA TRBD1 TGCGCCAGCAGCTTCGCACAGGGGGTCAACGAGCAGTACTTC CASSFAQGVNEQYF